This T cell receptor (beta chain) is drawn from a study of human thymus T cells. Produced via immunoSEQ multiplex PCR; TCRdb's table is partial and in-frame only. The repertoire holds under 70,000 clones, with approximately 93% as singletons. The V end lost 2 bases, the J end lost 6 bases, and 4 bases lay between the germline ends. This CDR3 comprises 11 residues. Germline V gene data show CDR1 as LGHNA and CDR2 as YSLEER. This clone has only a few counts. The sample taken for sequencing was blood. This chain uses TRBV4-3 with TRBJ1-1; D is unclear. This TCR was recovered from a boy less than two years old with a congenital heart defect but otherwise immunologically healthy. The CDR3 nucleotides are TGCGCCAGCAGCCAACTCCCTGAAGCTTTCTTT. Encoded protein: CASSQLPEAFF.